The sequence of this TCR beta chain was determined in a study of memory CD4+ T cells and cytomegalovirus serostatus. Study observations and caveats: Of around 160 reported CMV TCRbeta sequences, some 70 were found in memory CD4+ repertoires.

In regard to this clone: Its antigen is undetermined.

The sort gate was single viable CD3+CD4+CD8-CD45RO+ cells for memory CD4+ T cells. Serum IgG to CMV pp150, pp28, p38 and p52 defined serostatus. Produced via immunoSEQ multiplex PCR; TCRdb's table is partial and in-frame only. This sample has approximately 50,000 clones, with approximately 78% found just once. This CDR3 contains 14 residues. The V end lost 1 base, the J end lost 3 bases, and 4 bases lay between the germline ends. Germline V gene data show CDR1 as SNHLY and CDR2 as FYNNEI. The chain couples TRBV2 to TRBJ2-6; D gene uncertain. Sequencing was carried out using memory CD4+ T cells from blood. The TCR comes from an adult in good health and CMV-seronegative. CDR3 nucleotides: TGTGCCAGCAGTGAAGTCATTGGGGCCAACGTCCTGACTTTC. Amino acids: CASSEVIGANVLTF.